This T cell receptor (beta chain) was found in a study of immune cell composition in non-small cell lung cancer. Generated by immunoSEQ multiplex PCR, the TCRdb table keeps only in-frame clones and is missing some. The table lists under 7,000 clones, 70% to 85% of them singletons. Normal lung was taken at the farthest possible site, at least 3 cm from tumour. J gave up 3 bases and V 6 bases, and 11 bases lay outside the gene matches. Germline CDR1 is SEHNR and CDR2 is FQNEAQ (reference sequence). The CDR3 loop spans 16 amino acids. This TCR derives from a human donor with non-small cell lung cancer. The V call is TRBV7-9, the J call TRBJ2-1, with 7 bases that match TRBD2. Sequencing used non-adjacent lung tissue. The CDR3 DNA reads as TGTGCCAGCAGTCCGGGAACTAGCGCCCACTACAATGAGCAGTTCTTC. This sequence encodes CASSPGTSAHYNEQFF.